This TCR beta chain was observed in a study of T cell responses to AZD1222 COVID-19 vaccine. This CDR3 is built from 15 residues. V gave up 10 bases and J gave up 1 base, with 19 bases separating them. Germline V CDR1 and CDR2: SNHLY, FYNNEI. Assay: immunoSEQ multiplex PCR; the TCRdb copy retains only in-frame clones and omits some. The sample records roughly 70,000 clones, roughly 82% being singletons. The receptor was isolated from an adult in good health. The specimen comprised peripheral blood, sampled on day 0 of AZD1222 vaccination. The chain couples TRBV2 to TRBJ1-1, with no clear D. CDR3 amino acids: CATSLEMVSNTEAFF. CDR3 DNA: TGTGCCACCTCCTTAGAGATGGTATCGAACACTGAAGCTTTCTTT.